The 23 T cell receptor beta chains below come from one sample, sequenced in a study of T cell repertoires in cytomegalovirus infection. Antigens for these TCRs are unknown. TCRdb called the reads again in MiXCR, with one record for every CDR3 protein. The sample lists some 800,000 distinct CDR3 sequences, roughly 29% occurring once. Material: cultured CD8+ T cells from PBMCs, obtained from culture after CMV antigen stimulation. The receptor source for this set is a human donor in good health (CMV status not recorded). Some clones in this sample may be carry-over from other donors' samples.

This clonotype was observed many times. The chain uses TRBV7-2 and TRBJ2-1; 9 bases line up with TRBD2. The ends lost 5 bases at V and 4 bases at J; junction bases unmatched: 9. From germline, CDR1 is SGHTA and CDR2 FQGNSA. The CDR3 length is 16 residues. CDR3 coding DNA: TGTGCCAGCAGCCACGGACTAGCGATTACTTACAATGAGCAGTTCTTC. It yields the protein CASSHGLAITYNEQFF.

This clonotype was picked up a small number of times. This sequence joins TRBV20-1 and TRBJ2-1, with TRBD2 matching over 15 bases. Trimming cost V 8 bases and J 9 bases; bases outside gene matches: 11. CDR3 size: 15 residues. Germline V CDR1 and CDR2: DFQATT, SNEGSKA (reference sequence). In DNA form, the CDR3 reads TGCAGTTTAGAGGTGGGGACTAGCGGGGGGTTTGAGCAGTTCTTC. Translation gives CSLEVGTSGGFEQFF.

This clonotype was detected many times. The rearrangement joins TRBV7-6 to TRBJ1-4, with D perhaps TRBD1 (6 bases). The CDR3 has 13 amino acids. Germline V lookup: CDR1 SGHVS, CDR2 FNYEAQ. Deletions cut 4 bases from V and 6 bases from J, with 9 bases between. This CDR3 is CASSSRTDEKLFF. The CDR3, as DNA: TGTGCCAGCAGCTCCCGGACAGATGAAAAACTGTTTTTT.

This clonotype was counted a few times. The CDR3 here is CASSYSQRDGYTF. As DNA, the CDR3 is TGTGCCAGCAGTTACTCCCAGAGGGATGGCTACACCTTC. V usage is TRBV6-5 and J usage is TRBJ1-2; D gene unclear. The CDR3 is 13 residues long. The germline gives CDR1 MNHEY, CDR2 SVGAGI. Deletions cut 0 bases from V and 6 bases from J, with 8 bases between.

This clonotype showed up just a few times. The chain uses TRBV20-1 and TRBJ2-3, with D perhaps matching TRBD2 (6 bases). The CDR3 covers 19 residues. V lost 0 bases to trimming and J lost 0 bases, with 22 bases between them. CDR1 and CDR2 (germline): DFQATT, SNEGSKA (reference sequence). The DNA of the CDR3 is TGCAGTGCTAGAGATGAATTAAGGTACCGGACTACTAGCACAGATACGCAGTATTTT. It translates to CSARDELRYRTTSTDTQYF.

There are many counts of this clonotype. V and J are TRBV5-4 and TRBJ1-2; D is uncertain. Trimming stripped 0 bases from V and 0 bases from J, with 9 bases between. Germline V gene sequence: CDR1 SGHNT, CDR2 YYREEE (reference sequence). The CDR3 extends over 15 amino acids. CDR3 sequence reads: CASSLALAANYGYTF. For the CDR3, the DNA is TGTGCCAGCAGCTTGGCCCTAGCCGCTAACTATGGCTACACCTTC. Full variable domain (rest looked up from reference TRBV5-4 and TRBJ1-2): ETGVTQSPTHLIKTRGQQVTLRCSSQSGHNTVSWYQQALGQGPQFIFQYYREEENGRGNFPPRFSGLQFPNYSSELNVNALELDDSALYLCASSLALAANYGYTFGSGTRLTVV.

The J gene is TRBJ2-7, the V gene TRBV7-9; TRBD1 matches 10 bases. Germline-derived CDR1 and CDR2 are SEHNR and FQNEAQ (reference sequence). The J segment lost 6 bases and the V segment lost 1 base, leaving 9 bases of the junction unmatched. The CDR3 consists of 16 residues. CDR3 bases: TGTGCCAGCAGCTTAGTTTTGAGACAGGGGGCTCTCGAGCAGTACTTC. Residues: CASSLVLRQGALEQYF.

The chain recombines TRBV27 with TRBJ2-5; 9 bases fit TRBD2. CDR1 and CDR2 from the germline V gene are MNHEY and SMNVEV (reference sequence). This CDR3 region has 14 residues. Unmatched junction bases numbered 9, after V lost 2 bases and J lost 11 bases. The CDR3 sequence is CASSLMASGDVQYF. CDR3 DNA sequence: TGTGCCAGCAGTTTAATGGCTAGCGGGGACGTACAGTACTTC.

This clonotype has just a few counts. V usage is TRBV13 and J usage is TRBJ1-5, with D unresolved. Germline V CDR1 and CDR2: PRHDT, FYEKMQ (reference sequence). V was cut by 0 bases and J by 6 bases, with 12 bases left in between. The CDR3 sequence is 15 residues long. The chain's CDR3 is CASSLGLGYAQPQHF. The CDR3 DNA reads TGTGCCAGCAGCTTAGGCCTGGGGTACGCTCAGCCCCAGCATTTT.

The rearrangement uses TRBV5-5 and TRBJ1-2; D is unclear. The V end lost 1 base, the J end lost 10 bases, and 11 bases lay between the germline ends. CDR3 length: 12 residues. Germline V CDR1 and CDR2: SGHKS, YYEKEE (reference sequence). The CDR3 DNA reads TGTGCCAGCAGCTTGCTGGAGAAAGTCTACACCTTC. Protein sequence: CASSLLEKVYTF.

This clonotype has ten or more counts. The V call is TRBV7-2, the J call TRBJ2-3, with TRBD2 matching over 7 bases. V shed 1 base and J 2 bases; nucleotides not matched to a gene: 12. The CDR3 contains 18 residues. Germline assignment: CDR1 SGHTA and CDR2 FQGNSA. The CDR3 loop is CASSLGMGGGALTDTQYF. The CDR3 DNA follows: TGTGCCAGCAGCTTAGGGATGGGGGGAGGGGCGCTCACAGATACGCAGTATTTT. Combining the CDR3 with reference TRBV7-2 and TRBJ2-3 gives the whole variable domain GAGVSQSPSNKVTEKGKDVELRCDPISGHTALYWYRQSLGQGLEFLIYFQGNSAPDKSGLPSDRFSAERTGGSVSTLTIQRTQQEDSAVYLCASSLGMGGGALTDTQYFGPGTRLTVL.

This clonotype was picked up a small number of times. The J gene is TRBJ2-1, the V gene TRBV7-2; 8 bases fit TRBD1. Germline CDR1 SGHTA, CDR2 FQGNSA. The CDR3 has 16 amino acids. J gave up 6 bases and V 1 base, and 8 bases lay outside the gene matches. The CDR3: CASSLVGQGGLNEQFF. The CDR3 bases are TGTGCCAGCAGCTTAGTAGGACAGGGTGGTCTCAATGAGCAGTTCTTC.

Only a few counts were recorded for this clonotype. The rearrangement links TRBV27 to TRBJ1-6; 8 nucleotides line up with TRBD1. Trimming removed 6 bases from V and 9 bases from J; junction bases left unmatched: 10. The CDR3 has 15 amino acids. From germline, CDR1 is MNHEY and CDR2 SMNVEV (reference sequence). The CDR3 bases are TGTGCCAGCAGAGATGGACAGGGAGGGTTTTCACCCCTCCACTTT. Amino acids: CASRDGQGGFSPLHF.

J is TRBJ2-5 and V is TRBV10-3; D possibly corresponds to TRBD2 (7 bases). Germline CDR1 is ENHRY and CDR2 is SYGVKD. Trimming left V 4 bases short and J 2 bases short, with 14 bases between. The CDR3 covers 15 residues. The CDR3 nucleotides are TGTGCCATCAGTGGGACCGGGGGGCAGCAAGAGACCCAGTACTTC. This encodes CAISGTGGQQETQYF.

This clonotype was found once. CDR3 sequence reads: CATSSPTGERTYEQYF. The CDR3 coding sequence is TGTGCCACCAGCAGTCCGACAGGGGAGAGGACCTACGAGCAGTACTTC. The chain uses TRBV15 and TRBJ2-7; 8 bases match TRBD1. V lost 3 bases and J lost 2; bases outside the gene matches: 9. This CDR3 region has 16 residues. Germline assignment: CDR1 LNHNV and CDR2 YYDKDF (reference sequence).

The chain employs TRBV10-3 and TRBJ2-7; D uncertain. The V and J ends lost 10 bases and 3 bases respectively, with 13 bases between them. This CDR3 spans 12 amino acids. CDR1 and CDR2 (germline): ENHRY, SYGVKD. CDR3 protein: CASIGDFYEQYV. In nucleotides, the CDR3 is TGTGCCAGCATTGGGGATTTCTACGAGCAGTACGTC.

V usage is TRBV7-9 and J usage is TRBJ1-1; TRBD1 matches at 8 bases. Germline CDR1 reads SEHNR; CDR2 reads FQNEAQ (reference sequence). The length of the CDR3 is 12 residues. Germline trimming cut 8 bases from V and 10 bases from J; bases unmatched to any gene: 9. The CDR3 DNA reads TGTGCCAGCGAAGGGGCAGGGGGCGCAGCTTTCTTT. It encodes CASEGAGGAAFF.

The chain joins TRBV6-5 to TRBJ2-7; 10 bases fit TRBD2. CDR3 size: 17 residues. V was pared by 5 bases and J by 2 bases, with 12 bases of the junction left unmatched. In germline, CDR1 is MNHEY, CDR2 SVGAGI. The CDR3 DNA follows: TGTGCCAGCAGTCTCCTCGTAGCGGGGGGCCATCCCTACGAGCAGTACTTC. It translates to CASSLLVAGGHPYEQYF.

This clonotype turned up a few times. The chain uses TRBV28 and TRBJ2-7; D remains unclear. The germline V gene has CDR1 MDHEN and CDR2 SYDVKM. This CDR3 has 20 amino acids. V dropped 6 bases and J dropped 4 bases, with 34 bases sitting between them. CDR3 sequence reads: CASSLTPHRTVTMLGYEQYV. As DNA, the CDR3 is TGTGCCAGCAGCCTAACCCCTCACCGAACAGTTACGATGCTGGGGTACGAGCAGTACGTC.

This clonotype was seen a handful of times. The genes are TRBV4-1 and TRBJ1-5; the D is unclear. V dropped 0 bases and J dropped 7 bases, with 13 bases sitting between them. CDR1 and CDR2 (germline): MGHRA, YSYEKL. CDR3 length: 15 residues. The CDR3 DNA follows: TGCGCCAGCAGCCAAGAGGAAGGGTTGGGGCAGCCCCAGCATTTT. It encodes CASSQEEGLGQPQHF.

The chain couples TRBV3-1 to TRBJ2-1, with TRBD2 matching 7 bases. V lost 3 bases, J lost 5 bases, and 13 bases stayed unmatched. CDR1 is LGHDT, CDR2 YNNKEL, per germline (reference sequence). This CDR3 has 17 amino acids. The CDR3 loop reads CASSQDPASGGDNEQFF. CDR3 DNA sequence: TGTGCCAGCAGCCAGGACCCAGCTTCGGGGGGAGACAATGAGCAGTTCTTC.

The V gene is TRBV6-2 or TRBV6-3, the J gene TRBJ2-3; D gene unclear. The CDR3 runs 12 residues. Germline loops: CDR1 MNHEY, CDR2 SVGEGT. V dropped 5 bases and J dropped 4 bases, with 7 bases sitting between them. CDR3 region: CASSRASDTQYF. The CDR3 DNA reads TGTGCCAGCAGTAGGGCATCAGATACGCAGTATTTT.

This clonotype was counted between two and nine times. The chain uses TRBV4-1 and TRBJ2-1; D is perhaps TRBD2 (6 bases). This CDR3 has 13 residues. Germline loops: CDR1 MGHRA, CDR2 YSYEKL. The V end lost 3 bases, the J end lost 7 bases, and 10 bases lay between the germline ends. The CDR3 spells CASSHSGANEQFF. The CDR3 DNA reads as TGCGCCAGCAGCCATAGCGGAGCTAATGAGCAGTTCTTC.